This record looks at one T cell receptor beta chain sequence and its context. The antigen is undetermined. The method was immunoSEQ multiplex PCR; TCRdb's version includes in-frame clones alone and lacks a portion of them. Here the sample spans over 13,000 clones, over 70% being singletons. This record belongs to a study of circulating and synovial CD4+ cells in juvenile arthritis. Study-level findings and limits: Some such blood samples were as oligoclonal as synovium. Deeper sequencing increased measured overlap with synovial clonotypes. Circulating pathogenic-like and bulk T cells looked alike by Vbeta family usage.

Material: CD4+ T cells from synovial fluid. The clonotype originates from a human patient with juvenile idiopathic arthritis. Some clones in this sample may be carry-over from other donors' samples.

CDR3 in amino acids: CASSLDGPGGLTEAFF. CDR3 coding DNA: TGTGCCAGCAGCTTAGATGGTCCAGGGGGGCTCACTGAAGCTTTCTTT. The chain couples TRBV11-2 to TRBJ1-1; TRBD1 matches at 7 bases. Germline CDR1 and CDR2: SGHAT and FQNNGV. The trim removed 0 bases at V and 4 bases at J, leaving 8 bases unmatched. The CDR3 has 16 residues.